These T cell receptor beta chains were read from a single sample in a study of graft-versus-host responses after intestinal transplantation. Antigen specificity for these receptors is unknown. Libraries were prepared by immunoSEQ multiplex PCR; TCRdb keeps only in-frame clonotypes and omits some of them. The table includes approximately 50,000 clones, 70% to 85% detected once. The specimen comprised unstimulated CD4+ T cells sorted from spleen or lymph node cells, sampled before transplant. The receptors come from a human donor who was the organ donor for an intestinal transplant. The CDR3 runs from the conserved cysteine through the conserved F or W. Fields, in order: clone size, J gene, V gene, D gene, CDR3 protein, CDR3 DNA. A D gene is named only where the DNA matches it firmly. Some rows mark clone size as missing; the rest say once, few, many or name a class of expanded clone.

>-|TRBJ2-5|TRBV11-2|TRBD2
CASSVRLAGGPETQYF
TGTGCCAGCAGCGTCCGACTAGCGGGGGGCCCAGAGACCCAGTACTTC
>-|TRBJ2-7|TRBV18|TRBD1
CASSVDRGKTYEQYF
TGTGCCAGCTCAGTTGACAGGGGAAAAACCTACGAGCAGTACTTC
>-|TRBJ2-7|TRBV10-2|TRBD2
CASSGLAGGLSYEQYF
TGCGCCAGCAGCGGACTAGCGGGGGGCCTCTCCTACGAGCAGTACTTC
>-|TRBJ2-3|TRBV7-8|-
CASTLRQWGDTQYF
TGTGCCAGCACCCTCAGACAGTGGGGAGATACGCAGTATTTT
>-|TRBJ2-5|TRBV4-1|TRBD1
CASSLPGGSQETQYF
TGCGCCAGCAGCCTCCCAGGGGGCAGTCAAGAGACCCAGTACTTC
>-|TRBJ2-7|TRBV5-6|-
CASSFGDEQYF
TGTGCCAGCAGCTTCGGGGACGAGCAGTACTTC
>-|TRBJ2-7|TRBV21-1|-
CASRQAVATRLDEQYF
TGTGCCAGCAGGCAGGCAGTAGCTACACGGTTAGACGAGCAGTACTTC
>-|TRBJ1-2|TRBV6-5|-
CASRPQGNYGYTF
TGTGCCAGCAGGCCACAGGGTAACTATGGCTACACCTTC
>-|TRBJ2-1|TRBV7-9|TRBD2
CASSLGGLLADEQFF
TGTGCCAGCAGCTTAGGGGGACTACTAGCTGATGAGCAGTTCTTC
>-|TRBJ2-6|TRBV7-9|-
CASSLIRGISGANVLTF
TGTGCCAGCAGCTTAATTCGCGGGATATCTGGGGCCAACGTCCTGACTTTC
>once|TRBJ2-3|TRBV19|TRBD2
CASSRASGSTDTQYF
TGTGCCAGTAGTAGAGCTAGCGGCTCCACAGATACGCAGTATTTT
>-|TRBJ1-4|TRBV30|-
CAWRASAGRGEKLFF
TGTGCCTGGAGGGCAAGCGCAGGGAGGGGTGAAAAACTGTTTTTT
>-|TRBJ1-1|TRBV5-1|-
CASSLEGNTEAFF
TGCGCCAGCAGCTTGGAGGGAAACACTGAAGCTTTCTTT
>-|TRBJ1-4|TRBV20-1|-
CSASYDEKLFF
TGCAGTGCTAGTTACGATGAAAAACTGTTTTTT
>-|TRBJ2-7|TRBV19|TRBD1
CASSRRQGAYEQYF
TGTGCCAGTAGTAGAAGACAGGGGGCCTACGAGCAGTACTTC
>-|TRBJ2-7|TRBV5-4|-
CASSSGLSYEQYF
TGTGCCAGCAGCTCGGGACTCTCCTACGAGCAGTACTTC
>-|TRBJ2-7|TRBV27|-
CASSTGDGHF
TGTGCCAGCAGTACCGGGGACGGGCACTTC